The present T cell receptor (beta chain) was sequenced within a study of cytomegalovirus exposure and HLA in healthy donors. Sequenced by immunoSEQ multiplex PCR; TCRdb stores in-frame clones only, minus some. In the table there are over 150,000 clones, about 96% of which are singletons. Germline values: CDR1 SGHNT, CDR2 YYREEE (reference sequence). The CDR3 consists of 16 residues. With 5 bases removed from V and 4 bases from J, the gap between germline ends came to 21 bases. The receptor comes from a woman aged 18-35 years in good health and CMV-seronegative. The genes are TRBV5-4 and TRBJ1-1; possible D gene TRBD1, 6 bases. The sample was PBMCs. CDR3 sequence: CASSKPSLGAVTEAFF. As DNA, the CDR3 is TGTGCCAGCAGTAAACCCTCGTTGGGGGCGGTCACTGAAGCTTTCTTT.